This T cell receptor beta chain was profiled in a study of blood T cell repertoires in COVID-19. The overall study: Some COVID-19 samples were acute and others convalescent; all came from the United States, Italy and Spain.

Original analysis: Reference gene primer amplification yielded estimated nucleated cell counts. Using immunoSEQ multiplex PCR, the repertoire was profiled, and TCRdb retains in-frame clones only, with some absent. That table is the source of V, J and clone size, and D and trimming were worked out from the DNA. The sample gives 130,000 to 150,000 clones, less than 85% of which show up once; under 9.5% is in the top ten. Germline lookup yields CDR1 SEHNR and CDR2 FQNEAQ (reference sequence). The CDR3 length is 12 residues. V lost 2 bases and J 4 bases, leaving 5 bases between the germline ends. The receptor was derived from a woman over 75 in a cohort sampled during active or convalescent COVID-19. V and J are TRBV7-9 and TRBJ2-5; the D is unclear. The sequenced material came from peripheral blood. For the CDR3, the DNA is TGTGCCAGCAGCTTAAACTCAGAGACCCAGTACTTC. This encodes CASSLNSETQYF.